The clone carrying this T cell receptor (beta chain) was detected only a few times. Its antigen is unknown. Unique molecular identifiers tagged the TCR beta cDNA libraries. Each CDR3 protein is one row after TCRdb ran MiXCR on the PCR reads. The table includes about 460,000 distinct CDR3 sequences, roughly 45% detected once. Germline CDR1 reads SGHKS; CDR2 reads YYEKEE (reference sequence). V gave up 4 bases and J gave up 3 bases, with 17 bases separating them. The CDR3 covers 15 residues. The sample originates from a study of post-analysis software for immune sequencing data. Study-wide findings and caveats: TRBV5-6, TRBV5-1 and TRBV20-1 belonged to a set of five TRBV segments that were more frequent in patients than controls. The normalized Chao1 diversity of multiple sclerosis patients was significantly lower than that of controls. F measure grouped same-batch samples tightly together.

The chain is built from TRBV5-5 and TRBJ2-7; the D gene is possibly TRBD2 (6 bases). Input material: blood. This sequence originates from a girl under 18 with multiple sclerosis. CDR3 residues: CASSPSRESIYEQYF. CDR3 coding DNA: TGTGCCAGCAGCCCCTCTCGGGAGTCTATCTACGAGCAGTACTTC.